Listed below are T cell receptor beta chains from one sample, sequenced in a study of control samples from healthy donors and cancer patients. Generated by immunoSEQ multiplex PCR, the TCRdb table keeps only in-frame clones and is missing some. Of 150,000 to 200,000 clones detected, more than 85% appear once; the ten largest clones hold 2% to 2.5%. Sequencing was performed on blood. These TCRs come from a woman between 35 and 50 years old in good health. The CDR3 runs from the conserved cysteine through the conserved F or W. Each record gives: J gene, clone size, CDR3 length, D gene, V gene, CDR3 DNA, CDR3 protein. The D gene is left open where the match is weak. Expanded clones get a size class; other rows say once, few or many, or leave the size out.

TRBJ2-1,.,15,.,TRBV11-1,TGTGCCAGCAGCTTAGGCCCAGGACCCTACAATGAGCAGTTCTTC,CASSLGPGPYNEQFF
TRBJ2-1,.,14,TRBD1,TRBV7-3,TGTGCCAGCAGCCCTGGACAGGCCCCAAATGAGCAGTTCTTC,CASSPGQAPNEQFF
TRBJ1-2,.,13,.,TRBV11-2,TGTGCCAGCAGCTTGGAGGCCGGAGCTGGCTACACCTTC,CASSLEAGAGYTF
TRBJ2-2,.,15,.,TRBV5-1,TGCGCCAGCAGCTTGACAGGGATGGAGGACGGGGAGCTGTTTTTT,CASSLTGMEDGELFF
TRBJ2-3,.,15,.,TRBV5-1,TGCGCCAGCAGGCGGACACAGGCCCCCACAGATACGCAGTATTTT,CASRRTQAPTDTQYF
TRBJ1-2,.,16,.,TRBV2,TGTGCCAGCAGTGAAGCGCGAGGGAGAGCTAACTATGGCTACACCTTC,CASSEARGRANYGYTF
TRBJ1-2,.,15,TRBD1,TRBV7-2,TGTGCCAGCAGCTTAGGGACAGGGGTTAGCTATGGCTACACCTTC,CASSLGTGVSYGYTF
TRBJ1-5,.,17,.,TRBV19,TGTGCCAGTAGTATAGAGGCGAGGGCCAGGGATCATCAGCCCCAGCATTTT,CASSIEARARDHQPQHF
TRBJ1-1,.,15,.,TRBV6-5,TGTGCCAGCAGTAGACGGGAGATATGGGACACTGAAGCTTTCTTT,CASSRREIWDTEAFF
TRBJ2-3,.,14,.,TRBV5-5,TGTGCCAGCAGCTTGGAATCTGCAACAGATACGCAGTATTTT,CASSLESATDTQYF
TRBJ2-7,.,14,.,TRBV5-1,TGCGCCACCCACACTGGGACTCTAGGTGACGAGCAGTACTTC,CATHTGTLGDEQYF
TRBJ2-5,.,15,.,TRBV7-9,TGTGCCAGCAGCTTAGGCCGACAGGAACAAGAGACCCAGTACTTC,CASSLGRQEQETQYF
TRBJ1-1,.,13,TRBD1,TRBV5-1,TGCGCCAGCAGCTTGCCAGGGGGCACTGAAGCTTTCTTT,CASSLPGGTEAFF
TRBJ1-3,once,14,.,TRBV4-1,TGCGCCAGCCGCGGGACCGACTCTGGAAACACCATATATTTT,CASRGTDSGNTIYF
TRBJ1-1,.,14,TRBD1,TRBV27,TGTGCCAGCAGTGTCCAACAGGGGGACACTGAAGCTTTCTTT,CASSVQQGDTEAFF
TRBJ2-5,.,13,.,TRBV27,TGTGCCAGCAGCCTTGGGGGATGGGAGACCCAGTACTTC,CASSLGGWETQYF
TRBJ2-1,.,13,.,TRBV2,TGTGCCAGCACCCTCCAGGGTCAGGGTGAGCAGTTCTTC,CASTLQGQGEQFF
TRBJ1-2,.,16,TRBD1,TRBV19,TGTGCCAGTACCGATGGACAGGGGTTGGGGAACTATGGCTACACCTTC,CASTDGQGLGNYGYTF
TRBJ1-1,.,14,.,TRBV7-3,TGTGCCAGCACCCCCGGGGGCATGAACACTGAAGCTTTCTTT,CASTPGGMNTEAFF
TRBJ2-1,.,18,TRBD2,TRBV13,TGTGCCAGCAGCTCCCCCCAACTAGCGGGGGGCAATCCCAATGAGCAGTTCTTC,CASSSPQLAGGNPNEQFF
TRBJ1-5,.,14,.,TRBV6-6,TGTGCCAGCAGTTACGGGGGCAGGGATCAGCCCCAGCATTTT,CASSYGGRDQPQHF
TRBJ2-7,.,16,.,TRBV10-3,TGTGCCATCAGTTTCTCACAGGAAATGTCTCCGATGGGCCCCAACTTC,CAISFSQEMSPMGPNF
TRBJ1-1,.,14,.,TRBV9,TGTGCCAGCAGCGTAGGTTCGGTGGACACTGAAGCTTTCTTT,CASSVGSVDTEAFF
TRBJ1-5,once,17,.,TRBV19,TGTGCCAGTAGTATGGGGGCTGGACAGTATAGCAATCAGCCCCAGCATTTT,CASSMGAGQYSNQPQHF
TRBJ2-1,.,15,TRBD2,TRBV4-1,TGCGCCAGCAGCCAGACTAGCGGACCTGACAATGAGCAGTTCTTC,CASSQTSGPDNEQFF
TRBJ1-3,.,13,.,TRBV5-8,TGTGCCAGCAGCTTGAGTGAGGGAAACACCATATATTTT,CASSLSEGNTIYF
TRBJ2-3,.,11,.,TRBV11-2,TGTGCCAGCCAGGGGGGGAATACGCAGTATTTT,CASQGGNTQYF
TRBJ1-3,.,15,.,TRBV3-1/TRBV3-2,TGTGCCAGCAGCCAAGATCGGGCGGGTAGAAACACCATATATTTT,CASSQDRAGRNTIYF
TRBJ1-1,.,14,.,TRBV5-5,TGTGCCAGCAGCTCAAGGGTGGCTAGTACTGAAGCTTTCTTT,CASSSRVASTEAFF
TRBJ2-1,.,11,.,TRBV6-5,TGTGCCAGCAAAGGGGGGGATGAGCAGTTCTTC,CASKGGDEQFF
TRBJ2-3,.,17,TRBD2,TRBV5-4,TGTGCCAGCAGCTTGGATCCGGGGACTAGCGGCACAGATACGCAGTATTTT,CASSLDPGTSGTDTQYF
TRBJ2-2,.,13,.,TRBV9,TGTGCCAGCAGCCCTCAGGAGGGCGGGGAGCTGTTTTTT,CASSPQEGGELFF
TRBJ1-6,.,15,.,TRBV27,TGTGCCAGCAGTTTACAGGACCCGGGTTATTCACCCCTCCACTTT,CASSLQDPGYSPLHF
TRBJ1-3,.,16,TRBD1,TRBV19,TGTGCCAGTTCGATGGACAGGCTGGCTACTGGAAACACCATATATTTT,CASSMDRLATGNTIYF